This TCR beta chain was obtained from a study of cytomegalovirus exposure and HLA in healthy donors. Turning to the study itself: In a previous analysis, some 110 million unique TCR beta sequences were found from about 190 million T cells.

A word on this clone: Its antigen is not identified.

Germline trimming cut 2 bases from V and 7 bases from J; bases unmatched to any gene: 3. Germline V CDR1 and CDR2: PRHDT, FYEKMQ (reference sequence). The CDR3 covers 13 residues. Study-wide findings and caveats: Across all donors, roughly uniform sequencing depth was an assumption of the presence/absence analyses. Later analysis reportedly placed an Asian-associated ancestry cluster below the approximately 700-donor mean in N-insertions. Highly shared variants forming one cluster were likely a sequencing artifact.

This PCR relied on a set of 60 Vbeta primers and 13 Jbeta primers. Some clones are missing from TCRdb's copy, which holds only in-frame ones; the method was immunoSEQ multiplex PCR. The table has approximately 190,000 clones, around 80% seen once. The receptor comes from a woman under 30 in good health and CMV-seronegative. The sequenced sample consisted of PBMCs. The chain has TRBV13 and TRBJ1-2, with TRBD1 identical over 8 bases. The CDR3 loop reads CASSLQGAVGYTF. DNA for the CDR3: TGTGCCAGCAGCTTACAGGGGGCTGTTGGCTACACCTTC. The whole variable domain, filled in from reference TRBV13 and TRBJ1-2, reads AAGVIQSPRHLIKEKRETATLKCYPIPRHDTVYWYQQGPGQDPQFLISFYEKMQSDKGSIPDRFSAQQFSDYHSELNMSSLELGDSALYFCASSLQGAVGYTFGSGTRLTVV.